The next 29 T cell receptor beta chains were all read from a single sample in a study of shared clonotypes between healthy human individuals. The assay was immunoSEQ multiplex PCR, and TCRdb's table has in-frame clones only and misses some. The data show some 1.1 million clones, about 80% seen once. Specimen: memory CD4+ T cells from PBMCs. As to subset: CD45RA-negative fraction. These receptors were obtained from a man in his late teens or twenties in good health. Some clones in this sample may be carry-over from other donors' samples.

The CDR3 region has the DNA TGTGCCTGGAGTGAAGGGGCTAGCGAGTTGGGGGAGCAGTACTTC. The encoded protein is CAWSEGASELGEQYF. V usage is TRBV30 and J usage is TRBJ2-7; maybe TRBD2 (6 bases). The CDR3 runs 15 residues. Per germline, CDR1 GTSNPN and CDR2 SVGIG (reference sequence). With 1 base removed from V and 7 bases from J, the gap between germline ends came to 20 bases. Full variable domain (remainder filled in from reference TRBV30 and TRBJ2-7): SQTIHQWPATLVQPVGSPLSLECTVEGTSNPNLYWYRQAAGRGLQLLFYSVGIGQISSEVPQNLSASRPQDRQFILSSKKLLLSDSGFYLCAWSEGASELGEQYFGPGTRLTVT.

As for this clone: In the same sample, other DNA sequences code for this CDR3. The chain links TRBV5-1 to TRBJ1-1, with no clear D. From germline, CDR1 is SGHRS and CDR2 YFSETQ. The V end lost 0 bases, the J end lost 0 bases, and 3 bases lay between the germline ends. The CDR3 loop spans 13 amino acids. CDR3 nucleotide sequence: TGCGCCAGCAGCTTGGACATGAACACTGAAGCTTTCTTT. Translated, it gives CASSLDMNTEAFF.

Many counts were recorded for this clone. The gene calls are TRBV7-8 and TRBJ2-1; D is unclear. Germline CDR1 reads SGHVS; CDR2 reads FQNEAQ. V was trimmed by 0 bases and J by 5 bases, leaving 14 bases between them. The CDR3 is 16 amino acids. This chain's CDR3 is CASSLAIQKRNNEQFF. CDR3 coding DNA: TGTGCCAGCAGCTTAGCGATCCAGAAACGGAACAATGAGCAGTTCTTC.

This chain links TRBV30 with TRBJ1-2; D perhaps matches TRBD1 (5 bases). From germline, CDR1 is GTSNPN and CDR2 SVGIG (reference sequence). The CDR3 totals 13 residues. V lost 1 base to trimming and J lost 3 bases, with 9 bases between them. Here the CDR3 reads CAWSGGVYYGYTF. The CDR3 region has the DNA TGTGCCTGGAGTGGGGGGGTGTACTATGGCTACACCTTC.

In the case of this clone: Within the sample, other DNA sequences also encode this same CDR3. This sequence joins TRBV7-9 and TRBJ2-3; D is possibly TRBD2 (6 bases). CDR3 length: 15 residues. The V end was cut by 3 bases, the J end by 3 bases, with 13 bases between. Per germline, CDR1 SEHNR and CDR2 FQNEAQ (reference sequence). Written as DNA, the CDR3 is TGTGCCAGCAGCTTGGCGGGGTCGAGGACAGATACGCAGTATTTT. This encodes CASSLAGSRTDTQYF.

This clone was observed once. The chain has TRBV13 and TRBJ2-7; TRBD2 agrees at 9 bases. This CDR3 is 15 amino acids long. Losses at the gene ends were 6 bases for V and 0 bases for J; bases not matched to a gene: 6. Germline loops: CDR1 PRHDT, CDR2 FYEKMQ (reference sequence). This chain's CDR3 is CASRSGLASSYEQYF. CDR3 in DNA: TGTGCCAGCAGATCCGGACTAGCGTCCTCCTACGAGCAGTACTTC.

The rearrangement joins TRBV5-1 to TRBJ2-7; the D is unclear. Germline V gene lookup returns CDR1 SGHRS and CDR2 YFSETQ. This CDR3 contains 13 residues. V lost 4 bases, J lost 0 bases, and 8 bases lay in between. The CDR3 DNA reads TGCGCCAGCAGCCTTATCCCCTCCTACGAGCAGTACTTC. It translates to CASSLIPSYEQYF. The full variable domain, its missing parts supplied by reference TRBV5-1 and TRBJ2-7, is KAGVTQTPRYLIKTRGQQVTLSCSPISGHRSVSWYQQTPGQGLQFLFEYFSETQRNKGNFPGRFSGRQFSNSRSEMNVSTLELGDSALYLCASSLIPSYEQYFGPGTRLTVT.

This clone was counted many times. The chain joins TRBV2 to TRBJ2-2, with D possibly TRBD2 on 6 matching bases. Looked up from germline, CDR1 is SNHLY and CDR2 is FYNNEI. Trimming left V 5 bases short and J 0 bases short, with 13 bases between. This CDR3 has 16 residues. The CDR3 loop reads CASSPPSAANTGELFF. DNA of the CDR3: TGTGCCAGCAGTCCTCCTAGCGCCGCGAACACCGGGGAGCTGTTTTTT.

This clone was counted a few times. Other DNA sequences in this sample translate to the same CDR3. V is TRBV28 and J is TRBJ2-7; D might be TRBD1 (6 bases). The CDR3 contains 13 residues. CDR1 MDHEN and CDR2 SYDVKM come from the germline V gene. With 6 bases removed from V and 1 base from J, the gap between germline ends came to 10 bases. CDR3 sequence (DNA): TGTGCCAGCAGCTCAGGACAGTCCTACGAGCAGTACTTC. This sequence encodes CASSSGQSYEQYF. Supplemented by reference TRBV28 and TRBJ2-7, the full variable domain reads DVKVTQSSRYLVKRTGEKVFLECVQDMDHENMFWYRQDPGLGLRLIYFSYDVKMKEKGDIPEGYSVSREKKERFSLILESASTNQTSMYLCASSSGQSYEQYFGPGTRLTVT.

Here the CDR3 reads CASSPTGRVDGYTF. Written as DNA, the CDR3 is TGTGCCAGCAGCCCGACAGGGAGGGTGGATGGCTACACCTTC. This chain uses TRBV5-5 with TRBJ1-2, with TRBD1 identical over 7 bases. The V gene end was trimmed by 4 bases and the J gene end by 6 bases; junction bases not matched to a gene: 9. The CDR3 runs to 14 residues. In germline, CDR1 is SGHKS, CDR2 YYEKEE (reference sequence). The full variable domain, with the rest looked up from reference TRBV5-5 and TRBJ1-2, is DAGVTQSPTHLIKTRGQQVTLRCSPISGHKSVSWYQQVLGQGPQFIFQYYEKEERGRGNFPDRFSARQFPNYSSELNVNALLLGDSALYLCASSPTGRVDGYTFGSGTRLTVV.

The chain combines TRBV28 with TRBJ1-5; D not certain. The CDR3 contains 16 residues. V was clipped by 4 bases and J by 6 bases, with 19 bases between them. CDR1 is MDHEN and CDR2 is SYDVKM in the germline V gene. CDR3 bases: TGTGCCAGCAGTTCCTCCCTCGGGAGAGTCATTCAGCCCCAGCATTTT. This encodes CASSSSLGRVIQPQHF.

This clone was recorded a few times. The V gene is TRBV10-3, the J gene TRBJ1-2; 7 bases line up with TRBD1. After removal of 3 bases from V and 6 bases from J, the junction contained 4 bases not matched to a gene. CDR3 length: 13 residues. Germline V gene lookup returns CDR1 ENHRY and CDR2 SYGVKD. Here the CDR3 DNA reads TGTGCCATCAGTGAACGAGGGGGCGATGGCTACACCTTC. Translation: CAISERGGDGYTF.

CDR3 protein: CASSQAPGAPYEQYF. CDR3 nucleotides: TGTGCCAGCAGCCAGGCACCCGGGGCCCCCTACGAGCAGTACTTC. This sequence joins TRBV5-8 and TRBJ2-7; D assignment may be TRBD1 or TRBD2 (5 bases each). Germline values: CDR1 SGHTS, CDR2 YDEGEE. This CDR3 is 15 amino acids long. The V end lost 4 bases, the J end lost 2 bases, and 16 bases lay between the germline ends. Together with reference TRBV5-8 and TRBJ2-7, the CDR3 gives the full variable domain: EAGVTQSPTHLIKTRGQQATLRCSPISGHTSVYWYQQALGLGLQFLLWYDEGEERNRGNFPPRFSGRQFPNYSSELNVNALELEDSALYLCASSQAPGAPYEQYFGPGTRLTVT.

This chain links TRBV28 with TRBJ1-1, with D tentatively TRBD1 (6 bases). Germline lookup yields CDR1 MDHEN and CDR2 SYDVKM. There are 13 residues in the CDR3. The V gene lost 10 bases and the J gene lost 2 bases, with 14 bases spanning the gap. The CDR3 spells CAITGLSNTEAFF. CDR3 bases: TGTGCCATCACAGGGTTGAGCAACACTGAAGCTTTCTTT.

The chain couples TRBV11-2 to TRBJ2-1; 7 bases are shared with TRBD1. Looked up from germline, CDR1 is SGHAT and CDR2 is FQNNGV. J lost 14 bases, V lost 4 bases, and 17 bases had no gene match. This CDR3 region has 15 residues. CDR3 residues: CASSSDDRVRFKKFF. The CDR3 DNA reads as TGTGCCAGCAGCTCGGACGACAGGGTGAGGTTTAAGAAGTTCTTC.

This clone has a handful of counts. The V and J genes are TRBV7-2 and TRBJ2-1; D not resolved. CDR1 and CDR2 from the germline V gene are SGHTA and FQGNSA. V dropped 5 bases and J dropped 2 bases, with 13 bases sitting between them. The CDR3 is made up of 15 amino acids. The CDR3 is CASSPMQSTYNEQFF. CDR3 DNA: TGTGCCAGCAGCCCCATGCAGTCCACCTACAATGAGCAGTTCTTC. The full variable domain, its missing parts supplied by reference TRBV7-2 and TRBJ2-1, is GAGVSQSPSNKVTEKGKDVELRCDPISGHTALYWYRQSLGQGLEFLIYFQGNSAPDKSGLPSDRFSAERTGGSVSTLTIQRTQQEDSAVYLCASSPMQSTYNEQFFGPGTRLTVL.

The genes are TRBV28 and TRBJ1-5; a possible D gene is TRBD1 (6 bases). Per germline, CDR1 MDHEN and CDR2 SYDVKM. V lost 7 bases, J lost 3 bases, and 10 bases lay in between. This CDR3 spans 13 amino acids. CDR3 sequence reads: CASKTGNNQPQHF. CDR3 nucleotide sequence: TGTGCCAGCAAGACAGGAAACAATCAGCCCCAGCATTTT.

The chain recombines TRBV5-4 with TRBJ2-2; 7 bases are shared with TRBD2. J lost 3 bases, V lost 4 bases, and 9 bases had no gene match. The CDR3 contains 16 residues. The germline gives CDR1 SGHNT, CDR2 YYREEE (reference sequence). The CDR3 spells CASSKAVGGDTGELFF. The CDR3 region has the DNA TGTGCCAGCAGCAAAGCCGTTGGGGGGGACACCGGGGAGCTGTTTTTT.

The table lists this clone with a few counts. The chain uses TRBV2 and TRBJ2-5; 7 bases map to TRBD1. The J call is doubtful: the DNA matches TRBJ2-7 better. Per germline, CDR1 SNHLY and CDR2 FYNNEI. This CDR3 spans 13 amino acids. Here the CDR3 reads CASSKDRVLEQYF. The CDR3 DNA follows: TGTGCCAGCAGTAAAGACAGGGTTCTCGAGCAGTACTTC.

The chain is built from TRBV2 and TRBJ1-5, with D possibly matching TRBD1 (5 bases). CDR3 size: 13 residues. Trimming left V 7 bases short and J 11 bases short, with 18 bases between. CDR1 SNHLY and CDR2 FYNNEI come from the germline V gene. Written as DNA, the CDR3 is TGTGCCAGCACCGGGGACTCCCAAGGGACCCAGCATTTT. Protein product: CASTGDSQGTQHF.

The V and J genes are TRBV5-4 and TRBJ1-4; no clear D gene. The CDR3 runs 14 residues. Germline V gene sequence: CDR1 SGHNT, CDR2 YYREEE (reference sequence). Trimming took 4 bases from V and 2 from J, leaving 9 bases between them. CDR3 sequence (DNA): TGTGCCAGCAGCCTGGGGATGACTAATGAAAAACTGTTTTTT. Amino acids: CASSLGMTNEKLFF.

In this sample, this clone turned up many times. Here the CDR3 DNA reads TGTGCCAGCAGCTTAGGCGGGAGCGGCAATGAGCAGTTCTTC. Amino acids: CASSLGGSGNEQFF. J is TRBJ2-1 and V is TRBV7-9; 7 bases are a match to TRBD2. Germline-derived CDR1 and CDR2 are SEHNR and FQNEAQ (reference sequence). V trimming: 1 base; J trimming: 6 bases; junction bases outside the gene matches: 3. CDR3 length equals 14 residues.

This rearrangement joins TRBV5-1 to TRBJ2-1; D is ambiguous. This CDR3 has 11 amino acids. V lost 1 base and J lost 10, with 6 bases in between. Germline V gene lookup returns CDR1 SGHRS and CDR2 YFSETQ. For the CDR3, the DNA is TGCGCCAGCAGCTTGTCCGGGGAGCAGTTCTTC. It is translated as CASSLSGEQFF.

The chain recombines TRBV18 with TRBJ2-1; 7 bases agree with TRBD2. This CDR3 comprises 14 residues. The germline V gene encodes CDR1 KGHSH and CDR2 LQKENI. V was clipped by 8 bases and J by 0 bases; unmatched bases: 4. CDR3 sequence (DNA): TGTGCCAGCGCAAGCGGGGACTCCTACAATGAGCAGTTCTTC. Protein sequence: CASASGDSYNEQFF.

The rearrangement links TRBV10-3 to TRBJ1-2; 9 nucleotides agree with TRBD1. V dropped 4 bases and J dropped 6; count of bases not matched to a gene: 12. The CDR3 consists of 16 residues. Germline CDR1 reads ENHRY; CDR2 reads SYGVKD. In nucleotides, the CDR3 is TGTGCCATCAGTGCCGACAGGGGGGCACGGGGAGATGGCTACACCTTC. This translates into CAISADRGARGDGYTF.

This clone was observed once. V usage is TRBV6-6 and J usage is TRBJ1-2; weak D call: TRBD1 (5 bases). V shed 5 bases and J shed 1 base, with 8 bases lying between them. Germline-derived CDR1 and CDR2 are MNHNY and SVGAGI (reference sequence). The CDR3 contains 13 residues. Written as DNA, the CDR3 is TGTGCCAGCAGTCTGACAGATAACTATGGCTACACCTTC. Its protein is CASSLTDNYGYTF.

The chain uses TRBV4-2 and TRBJ2-7; 8 nucleotides agree with TRBD2. J was trimmed by 5 bases and V by 1 base; bases with no gene match: 7. This CDR3 comprises 15 residues. CDR1 LGHNA and CDR2 YNFKEQ come from the germline V gene. The CDR3 sequence is CASSQVPAGDDEQYF. Written as DNA, the CDR3 is TGTGCCAGCAGCCAAGTTCCAGCGGGAGACGACGAGCAGTACTTC.

This rearrangement joins TRBV2 to TRBJ2-5, with 10 positions matching TRBD2. The CDR3 runs to 15 residues. The junction had 6 bases not matched to a gene; V was cut back by 4 bases and J by 4 bases. Germline CDR1 reads SNHLY; CDR2 reads FYNNEI. The CDR3 sequence: CASSGLAGATETQYF. Written as DNA, the CDR3 is TGTGCCAGCAGTGGTCTAGCGGGAGCAACAGAGACCCAGTACTTC.

This CDR3 is CASSPSRGGNQPQHF. CDR3 sequence (DNA): TGTGCCAGCAGTCCCTCGCGGGGGGGCAATCAGCCCCAGCATTTT. The genes are TRBV28 and TRBJ1-5; D perhaps matches TRBD1 (5 bases). Germline V gene sequence: CDR1 MDHEN, CDR2 SYDVKM. CDR3 size: 15 residues. Trimming removed 5 bases at V and 2 bases at J, with 13 bases between.